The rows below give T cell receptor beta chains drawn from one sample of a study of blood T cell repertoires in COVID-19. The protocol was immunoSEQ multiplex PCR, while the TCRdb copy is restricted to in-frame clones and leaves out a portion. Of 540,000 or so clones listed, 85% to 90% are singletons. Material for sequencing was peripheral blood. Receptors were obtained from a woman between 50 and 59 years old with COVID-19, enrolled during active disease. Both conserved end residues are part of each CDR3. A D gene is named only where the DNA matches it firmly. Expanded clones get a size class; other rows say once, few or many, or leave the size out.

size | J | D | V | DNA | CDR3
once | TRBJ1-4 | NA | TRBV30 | TGTGCCTGGAGTGGGTCTGGCAGGGTTGGTGAAAAACTGTTTTTT | CAWSGSGRVGEKLFF
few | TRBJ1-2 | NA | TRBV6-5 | TGTGCCAGCAAGACTCAATCTGGCTATGGCTACACCTTC | CASKTQSGYGYTF
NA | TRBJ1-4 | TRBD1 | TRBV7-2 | TGTGCCAGCAGCTTGGCCGGGACAGGGGATGAAAAACTGTTTTTT | CASSLAGTGDEKLFF
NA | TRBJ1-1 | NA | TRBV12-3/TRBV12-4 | TGTGCCAGCAGACCGTCACGCGGGCTTGAAGCTTTCTTT | CASRPSRGLEAFF
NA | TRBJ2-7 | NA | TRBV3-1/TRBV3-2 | TGTGCCAGCGGTGTTGGGCGGGTATACGAGCAGTACTTC | CASGVGRVYEQYF
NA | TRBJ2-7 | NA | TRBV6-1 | TGTGCCAGCAGTGAGTACGGCTCCTACGAGCAGTACTTC | CASSEYGSYEQYF
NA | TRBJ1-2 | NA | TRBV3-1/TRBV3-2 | TGTGCCAGCAGCCAAGATCCGGCCAGGTTCCACTTC | CASSQDPARFHF
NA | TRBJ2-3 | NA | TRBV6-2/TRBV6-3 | TGTGCCAGCAGTTCGGCGGGGCAGGGTATTGCAGATACGCAGTATTTT | CASSSAGQGIADTQYF
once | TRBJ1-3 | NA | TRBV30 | TGTGCCTGGAGGCCTCAGGGGTTAAGGCTCTCTGGAAACACCATATATTTT | CAWRPQGLRLSGNTIYF
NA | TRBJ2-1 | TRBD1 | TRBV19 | TGTGCCAGTAGTATAGCTTGGACAGGGGATGAGCAGTTCTTC | CASSIAWTGDEQFF
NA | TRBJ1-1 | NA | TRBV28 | TGTGCCAGCAGAGCCGGCAGGGACACTGAAGCTTTCTTT | CASRAGRDTEAFF
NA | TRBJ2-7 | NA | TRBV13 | TGTGCCAGCAGCTTAAGCACCTACGAGCAGTACTTC | CASSLSTYEQYF
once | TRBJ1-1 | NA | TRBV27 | TGTGCCAGCAGTTTATCCGGGGGAGCCAGCACTGAAGCTTTCTTT | CASSLSGGASTEAFF
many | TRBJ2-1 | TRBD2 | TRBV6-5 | TGTGCCAGCAGCTCCGGGACTAGCGGCTACAATGAGCAGTTCTTC | CASSSGTSGYNEQFF
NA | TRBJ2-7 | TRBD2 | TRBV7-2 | TGTGCCAGCAGCGGAGCGGGGGGGGGCTACGAGCAGTACTTC | CASSGAGGGYEQYF
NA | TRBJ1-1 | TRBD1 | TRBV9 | TGTGCCAGCAGCTCAGAGGGGACAGGGAGGAACACTGAAGCTTTCTTT | CASSSEGTGRNTEAFF
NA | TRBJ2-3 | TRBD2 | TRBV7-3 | TGTGCCAGCAGCTTAACAGGACTAGCGGGGGGTAGCACAGATACGCAGTATTTT | CASSLTGLAGGSTDTQYF
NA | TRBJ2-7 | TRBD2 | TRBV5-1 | TGCGCCAGCAGCCAACTAGCGGGGGACTCCTACGAGCAGTACTTC | CASSQLAGDSYEQYF
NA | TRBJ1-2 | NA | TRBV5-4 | TGTGCCAGCAGCAAACCAGGTAGTGATGGCTACACCTTC | CASSKPGSDGYTF
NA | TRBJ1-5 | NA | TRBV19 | TGTGCCAGCGACAACCACTTGAGCAATCAGCCCCAGCATTTT | CASDNHLSNQPQHF
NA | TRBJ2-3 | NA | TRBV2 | TGTGCCAGCAGTCCATACTCAGATACGCAGTATTTT | CASSPYSDTQYF
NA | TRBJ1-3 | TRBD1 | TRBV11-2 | TGTGCCAGCAGCTTGAGACAGGGGGCATATGGAAACACCATATATTTT | CASSLRQGAYGNTIYF
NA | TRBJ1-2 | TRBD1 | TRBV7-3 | TGTGCCAGCAGCTTACTACAGGGGGATGGCTACACCTTC | CASSLLQGDGYTF
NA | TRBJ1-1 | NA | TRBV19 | TGTGCCAGTAGTGTCAGGGCCAACACTGAAGCTTTCTTT | CASSVRANTEAFF
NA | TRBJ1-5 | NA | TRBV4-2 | TGTGCCAGCAGCCAGCAGACAAATAGCAATCAGCCCCAGCATTTT | CASSQQTNSNQPQHF
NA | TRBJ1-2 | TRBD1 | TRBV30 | TGTGCCTGGAGTGATAAGGGGGCCTATGGCTACACCTTC | CAWSDKGAYGYTF
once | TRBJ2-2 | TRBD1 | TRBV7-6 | TGTGCCAGCAGCTCCGGACAGGGGAACACCGGGGAGCTGTTTTTT | CASSSGQGNTGELFF
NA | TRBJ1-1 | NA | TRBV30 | TGTGCCTGGAGGAGGGGGGGTCGGGCTGAAGCTTTCTTT | CAWRRGGRAEAFF
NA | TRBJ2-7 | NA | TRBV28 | TGTGCCAGTTTCAACGGGTACGGGTCCTACGAGCAGTACTTC | CASFNGYGSYEQYF
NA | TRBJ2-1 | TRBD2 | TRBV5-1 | TGCGCCAGCAGCTTGGGGAGCGGGGGGAACTACAATGAGCAGTTCTTC | CASSLGSGGNYNEQFF
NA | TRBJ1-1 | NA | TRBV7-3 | TGTGCCAGCAGCTTAACAGCAGGGTTAGACACTGAAGCTTTCTTT | CASSLTAGLDTEAFF
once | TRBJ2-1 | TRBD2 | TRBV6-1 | TGTGCCAGCAGTGAAGCGAGCGGGGACTCCTACAATGAGCAGTTCTTC | CASSEASGDSYNEQFF
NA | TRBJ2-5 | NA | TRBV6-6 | TGTGCCAGCAGTTCGTACCAAGAGACCCAGTACTTC | CASSSYQETQYF
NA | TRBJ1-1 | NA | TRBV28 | TGTGCCAGCAGTCCGGCTAGGACTGAAGCTTTCTTT | CASSPARTEAFF
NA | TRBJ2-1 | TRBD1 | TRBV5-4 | TGTGCCAGCAGCCGGGGACAGGGAATGTTTGAGCAGTTCTTC | CASSRGQGMFEQFF
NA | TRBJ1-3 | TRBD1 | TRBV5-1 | TGCGCCAGCAGCCTGGGACAGGGGACAAACACCATATATTTT | CASSLGQGTNTIYF
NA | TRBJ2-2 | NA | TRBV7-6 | TGTGCCAGCAGCTTAAGATGGGTCCAGGGGCTGAACGGGGAGCTGTTTTTT | CASSLRWVQGLNGELFF
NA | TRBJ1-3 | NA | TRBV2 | TGTGCCAGCATAATGGGGCACTCTGGAAACACCATATATTTT | CASIMGHSGNTIYF
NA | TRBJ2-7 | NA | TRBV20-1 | TGCAGTGCTAGAGATAACTACGAGCAGTACTTC | CSARDNYEQYF
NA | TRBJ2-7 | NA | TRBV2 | TGTGCCAGCAGTGCAGGCCAGGGTCGGAACGAGCAGTACTTC | CASSAGQGRNEQYF
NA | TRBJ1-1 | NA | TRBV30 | TGTGCCTGGAATCCCGCAGGGGCCCTTGGAGCTTTCTTT | CAWNPAGALGAFF
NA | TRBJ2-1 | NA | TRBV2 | TGTGCCAGCAGTGCCGACTCCAATGAGCAGTTCTTC | CASSADSNEQFF
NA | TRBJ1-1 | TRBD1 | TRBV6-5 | TGTGCCAGCAGTACAGGGGGATCGAACACTGAAGCTTTCTTT | CASSTGGSNTEAFF
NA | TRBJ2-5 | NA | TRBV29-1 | TGCAGCGTTGTACAGCAAGAGACCCAGTACTTC | CSVVQQETQYF
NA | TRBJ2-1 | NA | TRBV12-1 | TGTGCCAGCAGCTTGGGGCCGTGTCTGGCCTACAATGAGCAGTTCTTC | CASSLGPCLAYNEQFF
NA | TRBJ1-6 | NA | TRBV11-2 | TGTGCCAGCCGAGTTTCGACAGTCTCCTATAATTCACCCCTCCACTTT | CASRVSTVSYNSPLHF
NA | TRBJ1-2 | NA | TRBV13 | TGTGCCAGCAGCGCCACTTCCAGGGTTATCTATGGCTACACCTTC | CASSATSRVIYGYTF
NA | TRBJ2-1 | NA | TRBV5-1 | TGCGCCAGCAGCCCCGCGGACCCGGCAGGGTACAATGAGCAGTTCTTC | CASSPADPAGYNEQFF
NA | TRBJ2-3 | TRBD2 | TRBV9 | TGTGCCAGCAGCGTAGAAAGCGGGGGGGCAGATACGCAGTATTTT | CASSVESGGADTQYF
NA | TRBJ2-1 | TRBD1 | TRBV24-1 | TGTGCCACCAGTGATTTCCAGGGGGATGAGCAGTTCTTC | CATSDFQGDEQFF
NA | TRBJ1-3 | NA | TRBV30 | TGTGCCTGGAGTTATGGGCCTTACTCTGGAAACACCATATATTTT | CAWSYGPYSGNTIYF
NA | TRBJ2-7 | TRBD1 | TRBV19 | TGTGCCAGTAGTATACAGGGGGATTACGAGCAGTACTTC | CASSIQGDYEQYF
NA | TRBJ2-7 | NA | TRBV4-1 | TGCGCCAGCAGCCACTCGTACAGGGCTAGCTCCTACGAGCAGTACTTC | CASSHSYRASSYEQYF
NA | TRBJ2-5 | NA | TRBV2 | TGTGCCAGTCTCGAAGAAAACGGGGAGACCCAGTACTTC | CASLEENGETQYF
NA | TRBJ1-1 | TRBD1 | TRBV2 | TGTGCCAGCACCAAATCGGGGACAGAGAACACTGAAGCTTTCTTT | CASTKSGTENTEAFF